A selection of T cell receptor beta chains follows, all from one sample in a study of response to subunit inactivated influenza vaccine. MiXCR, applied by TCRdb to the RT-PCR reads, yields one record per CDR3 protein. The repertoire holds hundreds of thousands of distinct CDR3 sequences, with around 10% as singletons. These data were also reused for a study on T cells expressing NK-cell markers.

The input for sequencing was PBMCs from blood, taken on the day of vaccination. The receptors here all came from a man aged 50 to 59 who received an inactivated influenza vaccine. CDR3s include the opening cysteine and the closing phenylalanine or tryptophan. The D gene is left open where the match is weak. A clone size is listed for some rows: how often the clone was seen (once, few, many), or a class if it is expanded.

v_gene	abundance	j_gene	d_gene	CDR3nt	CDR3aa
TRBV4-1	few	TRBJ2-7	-	TGCGCCAGCAGCGGAAGACAGAGCGAGCAGTACTTC	CASSGRQSEQYF
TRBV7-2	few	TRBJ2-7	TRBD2	TGTGCCAGCAGCAAACTAGCGGGGAGCTCCTACGAGCAGTACTTC	CASSKLAGSSYEQYF
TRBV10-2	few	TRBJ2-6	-	TGCGCCAGCAGTGACATAGGGGGAAGGTGGGCCAACGTCCTGACTTTC	CASSDIGGRWANVLTF
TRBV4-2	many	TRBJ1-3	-	TGTGCCAGCAGCCAAGAACCACAGGACTCTGGAAACACCATATATTTT	CASSQEPQDSGNTIYF
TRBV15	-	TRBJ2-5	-	TGTGCCACCAGCAGAGATCGACTAGGGGGCTTCGGGACCCAGTACTTC	CATSRDRLGGFGTQYF
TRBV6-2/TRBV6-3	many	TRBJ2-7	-	TGTGCCAGCAGTTACTCGATCGCGGGGATGACCTACGAGCAGTACTTC	CASSYSIAGMTYEQYF
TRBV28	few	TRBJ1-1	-	TGTGCCAGCAGTTTAAAGAGTAGTCTAGATGAAGCTTTCTTT	CASSLKSSLDEAFF
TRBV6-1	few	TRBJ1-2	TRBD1	TGTGCCAGCAGCCGGACCGGGACAGGGATACATGGCTACACCTTC	CASSRTGTGIHGYTF
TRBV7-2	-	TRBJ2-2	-	TGTGCCAGCAGCTTAGTATGGATTCCCCACACCGGGGAGCTGTTTTTT	CASSLVWIPHTGELFF
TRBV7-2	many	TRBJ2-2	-	TGTGCCAGCAAGCTTTACACCGGGGAGCTGTTTTTT	CASKLYTGELFF
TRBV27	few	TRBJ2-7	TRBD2	TGTGCCAGCAGTTCCGACTTTTGGCGGGGGAAATTCTACGAGCAGTACTTC	CASSSDFWRGKFYEQYF
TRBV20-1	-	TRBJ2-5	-	TGCAGTGCTAGAACCGTCAGGGGTGAGACCCAGTACTTC	CSARTVRGETQYF
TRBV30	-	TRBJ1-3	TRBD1	TGTGCCTGGAGAAGGACAGGGGTTGGAAACACCATATATTTT	CAWRRTGVGNTIYF
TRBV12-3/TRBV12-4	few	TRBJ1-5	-	TGTGCCAGCAGTTTAGGGGGACCAGGGGCCAATCAGCCCCAGCATTTT	CASSLGGPGANQPQHF
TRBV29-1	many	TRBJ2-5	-	TGCAGCGTTGATCCAGGGGAGACCCAGTACTTC	CSVDPGETQYF
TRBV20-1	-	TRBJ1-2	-	TGCAGTGCGGGCCTGAACTATGGCTACACCTTC	CSAGLNYGYTF
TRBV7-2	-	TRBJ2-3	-	TGTGCCAGCAGCTTAGTGGCGGCGCTAGATACGCAGTATTTT	CASSLVAALDTQYF
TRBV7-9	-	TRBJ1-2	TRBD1	TGTGCCAGCAGCCCCTACAGGGGGAGCCTCTATGGCTACACCTTC	CASSPYRGSLYGYTF
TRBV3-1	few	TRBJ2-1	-	TGTGCCAGCAGCCGGGGATTTGGATCCCACAATGAGCAGTTCTTC	CASSRGFGSHNEQFF
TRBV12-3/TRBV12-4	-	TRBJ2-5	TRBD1	TGTGCCAGCAGTTTTGGAACAGGGGATACCCAAGAGACCCAGTACTTC	CASSFGTGDTQETQYF
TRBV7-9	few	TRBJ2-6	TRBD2	TGTGCCAGCAGCATAGGGAGGGACTCCGGGGCCAACGTCCTGACTTTC	CASSIGRDSGANVLTF
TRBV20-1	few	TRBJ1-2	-	TGCAGTGCTAATCGTGGGATCTATGGCTACACCTTC	CSANRGIYGYTF
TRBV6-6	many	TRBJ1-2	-	TGTGCCAGCAGCCTCGACTATGGCTACACCTTC	CASSLDYGYTF
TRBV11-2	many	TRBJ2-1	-	TGTGCCAGCAGCTTTTCACAGTCCGAACCGTTCTTC	CASSFSQSEPFF
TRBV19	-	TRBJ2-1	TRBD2	TGTGCCAGTACCAGATACAGCACTAGCGGATACAATGAGCAGTTCTTC	CASTRYSTSGYNEQFF
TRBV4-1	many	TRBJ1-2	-	TGCGCCAGCAGCCGAGTCGGCAGAAGTAACTATGGCTACACCTTC	CASSRVGRSNYGYTF
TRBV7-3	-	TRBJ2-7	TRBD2	TGTGCCAGCAGCTTAACGGGCGGGAGGGCCGAGCAGTACTTC	CASSLTGGRAEQYF
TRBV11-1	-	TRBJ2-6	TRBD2	TGTGCCAGCAGCGCCTCGCTTGCGGGAGGGCCGAAGGGCTCTGGGGCCAACGTCCTGACTTTC	CASSASLAGGPKGSGANVLTF
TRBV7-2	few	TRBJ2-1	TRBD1	TGTGCCAGCAGCTCGACAGGGGACCATGAGCAGTTCTTC	CASSSTGDHEQFF
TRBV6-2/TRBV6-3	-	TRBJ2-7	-	TGTGCCAGCAGTTACGGGAGCGGGCCCTCCTACGAGCAGTACTTC	CASSYGSGPSYEQYF
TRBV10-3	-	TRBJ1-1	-	TGTGCCATCAGTGAGAGTGCAGGGAAGAAACCAAACACTGAAGCTTTCTTT	CAISESAGKKPNTEAFF
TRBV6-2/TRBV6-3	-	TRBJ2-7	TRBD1	TGTGCCAGCAGTTACTCACAGGGGTTCTACGAGCAGTACTTC	CASSYSQGFYEQYF
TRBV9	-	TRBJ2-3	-	TGTGCCAGCAGCCCCTCACACCCCAATACGCAGTATTTT	CASSPSHPNTQYF
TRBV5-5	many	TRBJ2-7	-	TGTGCCAGCCTCTTGGGAGAGGGAACCTACGAGCAGTACTTC	CASLLGEGTYEQYF
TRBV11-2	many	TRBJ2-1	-	TGTGCCAGCAGACTTATCACAGGGAGATCCTACAATGAGCAGTTCTTC	CASRLITGRSYNEQFF
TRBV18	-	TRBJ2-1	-	TGTGCCAGCTCACGAGGCACCGGGACAAATTACAATGAGCAGTTCTTC	CASSRGTGTNYNEQFF
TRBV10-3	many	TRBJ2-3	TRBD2	TGTGCCATCACGCGGACTAGCGGGAGCACAGATACGCAGTATTTT	CAITRTSGSTDTQYF